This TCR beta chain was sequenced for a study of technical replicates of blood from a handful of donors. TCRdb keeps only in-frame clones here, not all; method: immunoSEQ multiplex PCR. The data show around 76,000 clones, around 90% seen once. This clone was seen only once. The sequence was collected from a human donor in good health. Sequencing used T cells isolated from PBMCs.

Here the CDR3 reads CASSEGSPYEQYF. The CDR3 DNA is TGTGCCAGCAGTGAAGGTTCCCCGTACGAGCAGTACTTC. This chain links TRBV6-1 with TRBJ2-7, with D hard to call. This CDR3 region has 13 residues. CDR1 is MNHNS, CDR2 SASEGT, per germline. The V and J ends lost 1 base and 4 bases respectively, with 8 bases between them.